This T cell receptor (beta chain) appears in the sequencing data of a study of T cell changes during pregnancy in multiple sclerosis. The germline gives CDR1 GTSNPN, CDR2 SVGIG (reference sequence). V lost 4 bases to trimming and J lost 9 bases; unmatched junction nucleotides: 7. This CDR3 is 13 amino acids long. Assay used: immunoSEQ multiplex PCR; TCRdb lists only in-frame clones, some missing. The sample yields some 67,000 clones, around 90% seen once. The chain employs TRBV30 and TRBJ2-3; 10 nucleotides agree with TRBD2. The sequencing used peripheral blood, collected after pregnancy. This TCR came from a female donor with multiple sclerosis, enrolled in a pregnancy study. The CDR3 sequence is CAWTSGSTWTQYF. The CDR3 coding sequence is TGTGCCTGGACTAGCGGGAGTACGTGGACGCAGTATTTT.